This T cell receptor (beta chain) was identified during a study of T-cell memory formation after mild COVID-19. The wider study: The study found TCR clusters largely donor specific.

There are a few counts of this clonotype. Antigen specificity is unknown. Notes on the study in general: While clones contracting from day 15 to 85 were balanced between CD4 and CD8, later expanders leaned CD4+. Several responding clones turned up in pre-infection memory, indicating that cross-reactive memory may have taken part.

This CDR3 is 16 amino acids long. The germline CDR1 and CDR2 sequences are DFQATT and SNEGSKA (reference sequence). V shed 3 bases and J shed 2 bases, with 17 bases lying between them. 5'RACE with constant-segment primers yielded barcoded, UMI-tagged TCR alpha and TCR beta cDNA libraries. TCRdb re-analysed the 5' RACE reads in MiXCR, keeping a single row per CDR3 protein. Seen here are under 700,000 distinct CDR3 sequences, roughly 20% observed once, and the top ten hold around 12%. This clonotype was sampled from an adult woman who had mild COVID-19 (a few samples of this study predate the infection). Cell type and time point are not known. Sequencing was carried out using PBMCs or a T cell subset sorted from them (not recorded which). This rearrangement joins TRBV20-1 to TRBJ2-1; D call uncertain. This chain's CDR3 is CSASTPTYGAYNEQFF. In DNA, the CDR3 is TGCAGTGCTAGCACTCCTACTTATGGGGCCTACAATGAGCAGTTCTTC.